One and the same sample provided the 13 T cell receptor beta chains below, sequenced in a study of technical replicates of blood from a few donors (dated by TCRdb to 2015 to 2018). Receptors were amplified or captured by the immunoSEQ multiplex PCR assay. TCRdb's version of the immuneACCESS table is confined to in-frame rearrangements and falls short of the full clone set. An unresolved V gene accounts for under half of the shortfall where checked; the remainder is of unknown origin. In this sample the table shows roughly 62,000 clones, 91% of which occur a single time. Of the sample, about 3.8% is held by the ten largest clones. The sample comprised PBMCs. Every receptor here comes from a human donor in good health. Some clones in this sample may be carry-over from other donors' samples.

CDR3 in amino acids: CYGYGGEGTEAFF. In DNA form, the CDR3 reads TGCTATGGGTATGGGGGGGAAGGCACTGAAGCTTTCTTT. This chain connects TRBV29-1 to TRBJ1-1; weak D call: TRBD1 (5 bases). Per germline, CDR1 SQVTM and CDR2 ANQGSEA. This CDR3 spans 13 amino acids.

The V call is TRBV28, the J call TRBJ1-2, with a weak D call TRBD1 (5 bases). V was clipped by 4 bases and J by 5 bases, with 14 bases between them. There are 14 residues in the CDR3. Germline CDR1 MDHEN, CDR2 SYDVKM. Here the CDR3 reads CASSSGGEAYGYTF. The CDR3 DNA reads TGTGCCAGCAGTTCCGGAGGGGAAGCGTATGGCTACACCTTC.

The gene calls are TRBV6-5 and TRBJ2-1, with TRBD1 matching over 8 bases. Trimming took 5 bases from V and 7 from J; bases not matched to a gene: 10. This CDR3 is 15 amino acids long. Germline V CDR1 and CDR2: MNHEY, SVGAGI. In DNA form, the CDR3 reads TGTGCCAGCAGTACACAGGGGGAGACCTGGAATGAGCAGTTCTTC. It codes for CASSTQGETWNEQFF.

J is TRBJ2-3 and V is TRBV29-1, with 7 bases that match TRBD2. Germline CDR1 SQVTM, CDR2 ANQGSEA. Trimming removed 4 bases from V and 0 bases from J; junction bases left unmatched: 4. The CDR3 covers 14 residues. The CDR3 DNA is TGCAGCGTTGGGGGAGGGAGAAGCACAGATACGCAGTATTTT. Protein sequence: CSVGGGRSTDTQYF.

The chain recombines TRBV2 with TRBJ1-6, with unresolved D. The CDR3 totals 14 residues. Trimming removed 7 bases at V and 5 bases at J, with 12 bases between. The V gene's germline CDR1 is SNHLY and CDR2 FYNNEI. The CDR3 nucleotides are TGTGCCAGCACCCTGCTTCCGGATAATTCACCCCTCCACTTT. It encodes CASTLLPDNSPLHF.

The rearrangement uses TRBV4-1 and TRBJ2-2; TRBD2 agrees at 16 bases. Germline loops: CDR1 MGHRA, CDR2 YSYEKL. Trimming removed 4 bases from V and 2 bases from J; junction bases left unmatched: 10. The CDR3 length is 20 residues. CDR3: CASSPSRGTSGGANTGELFF. The CDR3, as DNA: TGCGCCAGCAGCCCATCCCGGGGGACTAGCGGGGGGGCAAACACCGGGGAGCTGTTTTTT.

The chain combines TRBV7-9 with TRBJ1-1; the D is unclear. The CDR3 spans 13 residues. Deletions cut 3 bases from V and 5 bases from J, with 10 bases between. Germline loops: CDR1 SEHNR, CDR2 FQNEAQ (reference sequence). This CDR3 reads CASSFLSGTEAFF. CDR3 in DNA: TGTGCCAGCAGCTTTTTGTCGGGGACTGAAGCTTTCTTT.

V is TRBV5-1 and J is TRBJ1-2; no reliable D call. Germline V gene data show CDR1 as SGHRS and CDR2 as YFSETQ. This CDR3 spans 15 amino acids. V lost 5 bases and J 4 bases, leaving 18 bases between the germline ends. CDR3 nucleotide sequence: TGCGCCAGCAGGCCGGAGGTCGGGGAGCGCTATGGCTACACCTTC. Its translation: CASRPEVGERYGYTF.

The genes are TRBV27 and TRBJ1-5; 10 bases are a match to TRBD1. The CDR3 is made up of 17 amino acids. The ends lost 3 bases at V and 4 bases at J; junction bases unmatched: 9. The V gene's germline CDR1 is MNHEY and CDR2 SMNVEV (reference sequence). CDR3: CASSFYSGTGVNQPQHF. CDR3 in DNA: TGTGCCAGCAGTTTTTATTCCGGGACAGGGGTGAATCAGCCCCAGCATTTT.

This chain uses TRBV5-4 with TRBJ1-3; 10 bases align to TRBD1. This CDR3 has 15 residues. V dropped 4 bases and J dropped 2; count of bases not matched to a gene: 3. Germline CDR1 is SGHNT and CDR2 is YYREEE (reference sequence). This CDR3 reads CASSGGTGAGNTIYF. The CDR3 DNA follows: TGTGCCAGCAGCGGGGGGACAGGGGCTGGAAACACCATATATTTT.

This sequence joins TRBV2 and TRBJ1-1; D unclear. This CDR3 contains 14 residues. Trimming took 10 bases from V and 1 from J, leaving 16 bases between them. Germline V gene lookup returns CDR1 SNHLY and CDR2 FYNNEI. The CDR3 bases are TGTGCCACCATGAGCGTTTTCGGGAACACTGAAGCTTTCTTT. Translation gives CATMSVFGNTEAFF.

This clone was counted between two and nine times. The V gene is TRBV4-3, the J gene TRBJ1-1; 11 bases fit TRBD1. Germline-derived CDR1 and CDR2 are LGHNA and YSLEER. CDR3 size: 14 residues. Trimming removed 5 bases from V and 6 bases from J; junction bases left unmatched: 5. In nucleotides, the CDR3 is TGCGCCAGCAGCTTAGGGACAGGGGGTGCTGAAGCTTTCTTT. This encodes CASSLGTGGAEAFF.

V usage is TRBV9 and J usage is TRBJ2-1; D ambiguous. The V end lost 3 bases, the J end lost 4 bases, and 8 bases lay between the germline ends. Per germline, CDR1 SGDLS and CDR2 YYNGEE. The CDR3 covers 13 residues. Here the CDR3 reads CASSGANYNEQFF. The DNA for the CDR3 is TGTGCCAGCAGCGGTGCGAATTACAATGAGCAGTTCTTC.